This passage covers 24 T cell receptor beta chains from one sample sequenced in a study of CD8 T cells in Susac syndrome. After extraction with the RNeasy kit, roughly 0.45 to 1 ug of the RNA was reverse transcribed using random hexamers. TCRdb itself ran the immunoSEQ multiplex PCR reads through MiXCR, one entry per CDR3 protein. The sample yields about 85,000 distinct CDR3 sequences, just under 95% seen once. The sample was CD8+ T cells from PBMCs. These receptors all stem from a human donor in good health.

The gene calls are TRBV6-6 and TRBJ2-5; D remains ambiguous. Per germline, CDR1 MNHNY and CDR2 SVGAGI (reference sequence). V was cut by 2 bases and J by 3 bases, with 10 bases left in between. There are 14 residues in the CDR3. The CDR3 here is CASSYVAKKETQYF. In DNA, the CDR3 is TGTGCCAGCAGTTACGTCGCCAAGAAAGAGACCCAGTACTTC.

This chain connects TRBV7-9 to TRBJ1-4; 8 nucleotides align to TRBD1. J lost 0 bases, V lost 4 bases, and 10 bases had no gene match. This CDR3 region has 18 residues. Germline lookup yields CDR1 SEHNR and CDR2 FQNEAQ (reference sequence). CDR3 residues: CASSSLAGQEATNEKLFF. The CDR3 nucleotides are TGTGCCAGCAGCTCCCTTGCGGGACAGGAGGCAACTAATGAAAAACTGTTTTTT.

V usage is TRBV19 and J usage is TRBJ1-5; 8 bases are a match to TRBD1. The germline V gene encodes CDR1 LNHDA and CDR2 SQIVND (reference sequence). The V segment lost 4 bases and the J segment 0 bases; nucleotides outside the gene matches: 11. This CDR3 contains 18 residues. The CDR3 bases are TGTGCCAGTAGTACGGTGGACAGGGCCAGGGATAGCAATCAGCCCCAGCATTTT. The encoded protein is CASSTVDRARDSNQPQHF.

The chain uses TRBV29-1 and TRBJ2-2; 9 nucleotides line up with TRBD1. This CDR3 contains 14 residues. V was pared by 5 bases and J by 4 bases, with 5 bases of the junction left unmatched. Looked up from germline, CDR1 is SQVTM and CDR2 is ANQGSEA. For the CDR3, the DNA is TGCAGCGTTCGGGACAGGGAGGGCACCGGGGAGCTGTTTTTT. Translated, it gives CSVRDREGTGELFF.

This clonotype has a single count. J is TRBJ2-1 and V is TRBV2; weak D call: TRBD2 (6 bases). The CDR3 sequence is 15 residues long. The V end lost 2 bases, the J end lost 8 bases, and 16 bases lay between the germline ends. CDR1 is SNHLY and CDR2 is FYNNEI in the germline V gene. In nucleotides, the CDR3 is TGTGCCAGCAGTGAATTGGGTCTCTCGGGGGATGAGCAGTTCTTC. Translated: CASSELGLSGDEQFF. Full variable domain (remainder filled in from reference TRBV2 and TRBJ2-1): EPEVTQTPSHQVTQMGQEVILRCVPISNHLYFYWYRQILGQKVEFLVSFYNNEISEKSEIFDDQFSVERPDGSNFTLKIRSTKLEDSAMYFCASSELGLSGDEQFFGPGTRLTVL.

V and J are TRBV5-1 and TRBJ2-1, with 10 bases matching TRBD2. Germline loops: CDR1 SGHRS, CDR2 YFSETQ. Trimming at V came to 0 bases and at J to 7 bases, leaving 4 bases not matched to a gene. The CDR3 has 15 residues. The CDR3 DNA follows: TGCGCCAGCAGCTTGGAACTAGCGGGGAGGAATGAGCAGTTCTTC. Translating it yields CASSLELAGRNEQFF.

The gene calls are TRBV30 and TRBJ2-7; TRBD2 is a possible D gene (7 bases). V dropped 0 bases and J dropped 4 bases, with 16 bases sitting between them. This CDR3 has 15 residues. In germline, CDR1 is GTSNPN, CDR2 SVGIG (reference sequence). The chain's CDR3 is CAWSVRWGGEYEQYV. The CDR3 DNA reads as TGTGCCTGGAGTGTACGTTGGGGGGGCGAATACGAGCAGTACGTC.

This chain links TRBV4-1 with TRBJ1-1, with 7 bases identical to TRBD1. The CDR3 contains 13 residues. Germline V lookup: CDR1 MGHRA, CDR2 YSYEKL. The J segment lost 3 bases and the V segment lost 4 bases, leaving 2 bases of the junction unmatched. CDR3 bases: TGCGCCAGCAGCCTAGGACAGGACACTGAAGCTTTCTTT. Protein product: CASSLGQDTEAFF.

The J gene is TRBJ2-3, the V gene TRBV24-1; 8 nucleotides line up with TRBD2. The length of the CDR3 is 15 residues. Trimming took 2 bases from V and 8 from J; bases not matched to a gene: 8. CDR1 and CDR2 (germline): KGHDR, SFDVKD. As DNA, the CDR3 is TGTGCCACCAGTGATTCACGGGAGGGCTTCGGTACGCAGTATTTT. Its protein product is CATSDSREGFGTQYF.

This rearrangement joins TRBV15 to TRBJ1-5; D is possibly TRBD1 (5 bases). This CDR3 is built from 16 residues. Germline V gene data show CDR1 as LNHNV and CDR2 as YYDKDF (reference sequence). V lost 3 bases and J 7 bases, leaving 19 bases between the germline ends. The CDR3 sequence: CATSSGGRANEQPQHF. The CDR3, as DNA: TGTGCCACCAGCAGCGGGGGACGCGCGAATGAACAGCCCCAGCATTTT.

The chain couples TRBV30 to TRBJ1-1, with D hard to call. The CDR3 runs 11 residues. Germline lookup yields CDR1 GTSNPN and CDR2 SVGIG (reference sequence). The germline V and J ends were trimmed by 0 bases and 4 bases, with 3 bases remaining between them. The DNA of the CDR3 is TGTGCCTGGAGTGTGGGCACTGAAGCTTTCTTT. The encoded protein is CAWSVGTEAFF.

The chain recombines TRBV7-9 with TRBJ2-7, with 10 bases lining up with TRBD1. Trimming cost V 5 bases and J 3 bases; bases outside gene matches: 7. CDR3 length: 15 residues. Germline loops: CDR1 SEHNR, CDR2 FQNEAQ (reference sequence). The CDR3 spells CASSILRTGGYEQYV. In nucleotides, the CDR3 is TGTGCCAGCAGCATCCTGCGGACAGGGGGCTACGAGCAGTACGTC.

This clonotype appeared a few times. This sequence joins TRBV5-1 and TRBJ1-5; possible D gene TRBD1, 5 bases. CDR3 length: 14 residues. Trimming took 4 bases from V and 5 from J, leaving 13 bases between them. Germline V gene sequence: CDR1 SGHRS, CDR2 YFSETQ. The CDR3: CASSPGGGYQPQHF. In DNA, the CDR3 is TGCGCCAGCAGCCCCGGTGGGGGTTATCAGCCCCAGCATTTT.

The CDR3 nucleotides read TGTGCCAGCAGGCGGACTGAGCAAGAGACCCAGTACTTC. The encoded protein is CASRRTEQETQYF. This chain links TRBV27 with TRBJ2-5; D possibly corresponds to TRBD2 (5 bases). The CDR3 extends over 13 amino acids. CDR1 MNHEY and CDR2 SMNVEV come from the germline V gene (reference sequence). Trimming pared 6 bases from V and 2 bases from J, leaving 10 bases between.

This clonotype was seen just once. DNA of the CDR3: TGTGCCAGCAGTCTAGCGGGAGAATCGGATACGCAGTATTTT. Protein: CASSLAGESDTQYF. J is TRBJ2-3 and V is TRBV6-4, with 10 bases lining up with TRBD2. The CDR3 spans 14 residues. Germline CDR1 MRHNA, CDR2 SNTAGT. Unmatched junction bases numbered 5, after V lost 5 bases and J lost 6 bases.

The rearrangement uses TRBV13 and TRBJ2-7; D uncertain. The CDR3 is 14 residues long. V was pared by 0 bases and J by 1 base, with 7 bases between. Per germline, CDR1 PRHDT and CDR2 FYEKMQ (reference sequence). The CDR3 is CASSLGSPSYEQYV. The CDR3 DNA reads as TGTGCCAGCAGCTTAGGCTCTCCTTCCTACGAGCAGTACGTC.

The rearrangement joins TRBV27 to TRBJ2-7, with D possibly called TRBD1 or TRBD2 (7 bases each). The V gene lost 0 bases and the J gene lost 2 bases, with 11 bases spanning the gap. The CDR3 extends over 15 amino acids. Germline CDR1 is MNHEY and CDR2 is SMNVEV (reference sequence). The CDR3 region has the DNA TGTGCCAGCAGTTTATCGGGAGGGGGCCCCTACGAGCAGTACGTC. The encoded protein is CASSLSGGGPYEQYV.

The chain recombines TRBV6-2 or TRBV6-3 with TRBJ1-1; D perhaps matches TRBD1 (5 bases). Germline-derived CDR1 and CDR2 are MNHEY and SVGEGT. Trimming removed 2 bases from V and 1 base from J, with 8 bases in between. This CDR3 is 14 amino acids long. The CDR3 is CASSYARANTEAFF. The CDR3 coding sequence is TGTGCCAGCAGTTACGCCAGGGCGAACACTGAAGCTTTCTTT.

The rearrangement uses TRBV7-9 and TRBJ2-1, with 10 bases fitting TRBD2. The CDR3 has 17 residues. V gave up 0 bases and J gave up 7 bases; unmatched junction bases: 9. In germline, CDR1 is SEHNR, CDR2 FQNEAQ (reference sequence). The CDR3 spells CASSLAYEREGMNEQFF. CDR3 nucleotides: TGTGCCAGCAGCTTAGCGTACGAGCGGGAGGGCATGAATGAGCAGTTCTTC.

The J gene is TRBJ2-1, the V gene TRBV15, with TRBD1 as a possible D gene (5 bases). Germline CDR1 reads LNHNV; CDR2 reads YYDKDF (reference sequence). Trimming removed 0 bases at V and 8 bases at J, with 11 bases between. This CDR3 spans 14 amino acids. The CDR3 sequence: CATSRDRRGYEQFF. CDR3 in DNA: TGTGCCACCAGCAGAGATCGAAGGGGCTATGAGCAGTTCTTC.

This CDR3 is CASSVLQGAGDEQFF. For the CDR3, the DNA is TGTGCCAGTAGTGTCTTACAGGGGGCTGGGGATGAGCAGTTCTTC. J is TRBJ2-1 and V is TRBV19, with 9 bases identical to TRBD1. The V gene end was trimmed by 5 bases and the J gene end by 8 bases; junction bases not matched to a gene: 10. The V gene's germline CDR1 is LNHDA and CDR2 SQIVND (reference sequence). CDR3 length: 15 residues.

This clonotype was found once. The chain carries TRBV27 and TRBJ1-6; TRBD1 aligns across 8 bases. With 3 bases clipped from V and 4 bases from J, the junction kept 8 bases outside the gene matches. The CDR3 extends over 17 amino acids. Germline lookup yields CDR1 MNHEY and CDR2 SMNVEV (reference sequence). CDR3 DNA sequence: TGTGCCAGCAGTTTCGCAGGGGGCCGCAGATATAATTCACCCCTCCACTTT. Protein: CASSFAGGRRYNSPLHF.

This clonotype is a singleton in its sample. J is TRBJ2-7 and V is TRBV19; 9 bases are shared with TRBD1. Germline CDR1 LNHDA, CDR2 SQIVND (reference sequence). CDR3 size: 17 residues. J lost 1 base, V lost 1 base, and 8 bases had no gene match. CDR3 in DNA: TGTGCCAGTAGTATAGTCCTTCCGGGACAGGGTTCCTACGAGCAGTACTTC. This codes for CASSIVLPGQGSYEQYF.

V and J are TRBV27 and TRBJ2-7; unclear D gene. Germline V gene lookup returns CDR1 MNHEY and CDR2 SMNVEV (reference sequence). The CDR3 has 14 residues. The germline V and J ends were trimmed by 0 bases and 0 bases, with 6 bases remaining between them. The CDR3 DNA reads as TGTGCCAGCAGTTTATCCCAGAGCTCCTACGAGCAGTACGTC. It translates to CASSLSQSSYEQYV.